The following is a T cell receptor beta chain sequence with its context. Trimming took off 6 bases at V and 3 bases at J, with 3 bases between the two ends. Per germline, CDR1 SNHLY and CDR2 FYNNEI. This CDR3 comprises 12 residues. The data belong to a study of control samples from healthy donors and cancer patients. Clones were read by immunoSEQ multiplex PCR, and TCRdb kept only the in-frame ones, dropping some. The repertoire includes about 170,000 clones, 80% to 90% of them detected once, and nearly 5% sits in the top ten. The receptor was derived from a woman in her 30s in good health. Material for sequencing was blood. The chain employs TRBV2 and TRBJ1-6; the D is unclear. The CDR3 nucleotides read TGTGCCAGCAGCCACTATAATTCACCCCTCCACTTT. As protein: CASSHYNSPLHF. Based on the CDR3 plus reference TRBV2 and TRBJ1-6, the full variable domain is EPEVTQTPSHQVTQMGQEVILRCVPISNHLYFYWYRQILGQKVEFLVSFYNNEISEKSEIFDDQFSVERPDGSNFTLKIRSTKLEDSAMYFCASSHYNSPLHFGNGTRLTVT.